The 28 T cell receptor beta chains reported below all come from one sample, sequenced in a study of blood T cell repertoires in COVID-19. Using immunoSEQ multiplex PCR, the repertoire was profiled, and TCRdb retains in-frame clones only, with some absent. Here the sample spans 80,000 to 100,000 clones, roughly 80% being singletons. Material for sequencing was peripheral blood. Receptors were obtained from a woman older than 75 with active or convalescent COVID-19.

CDR3 DNA: TGTGCCAGCAGCCGGGACAGCAACTACGAGCAGTACTTC. Its protein product is CASSRDSNYEQYF. V is TRBV11-3 and J is TRBJ2-7, with 7 nucleotides matching TRBD1. CDR1 SGHNT and CDR2 YENEEA come from the germline V gene. J gave up 3 bases and V 5 bases, and 4 bases lay outside the gene matches. This CDR3 has 13 residues.

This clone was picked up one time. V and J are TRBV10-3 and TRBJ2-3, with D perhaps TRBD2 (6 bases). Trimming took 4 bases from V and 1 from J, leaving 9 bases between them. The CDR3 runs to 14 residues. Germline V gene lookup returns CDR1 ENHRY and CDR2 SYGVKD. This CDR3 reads CAISGGGGTDTQYF. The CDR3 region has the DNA TGTGCCATCAGTGGTGGAGGGGGCACAGATACGCAGTATTTT.

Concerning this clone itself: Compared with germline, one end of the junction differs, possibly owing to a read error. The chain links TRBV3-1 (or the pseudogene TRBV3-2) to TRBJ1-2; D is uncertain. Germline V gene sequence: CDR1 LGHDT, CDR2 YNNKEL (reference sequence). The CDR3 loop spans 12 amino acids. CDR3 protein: CAGSALNYGYTF. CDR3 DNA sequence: TGTGCCGGCAGCGCACTTAACTATGGCTACACCTTC.

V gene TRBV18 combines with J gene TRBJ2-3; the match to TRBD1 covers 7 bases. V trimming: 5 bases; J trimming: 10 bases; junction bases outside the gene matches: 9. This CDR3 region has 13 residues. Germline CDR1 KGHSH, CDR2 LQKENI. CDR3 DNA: TGTGCCAGCTCATCCGGACAGGCCTATCCGCAGTATTTT. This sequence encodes CASSSGQAYPQYF.

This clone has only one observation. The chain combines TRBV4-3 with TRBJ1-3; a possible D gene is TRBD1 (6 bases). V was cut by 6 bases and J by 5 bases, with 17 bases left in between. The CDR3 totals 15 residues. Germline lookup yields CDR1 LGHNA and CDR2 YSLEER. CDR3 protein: CASSLTGGPRNTIYF. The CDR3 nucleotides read TGCGCCAGCAGTCTTACGGGGGGGCCCAGAAACACCATATATTTT.

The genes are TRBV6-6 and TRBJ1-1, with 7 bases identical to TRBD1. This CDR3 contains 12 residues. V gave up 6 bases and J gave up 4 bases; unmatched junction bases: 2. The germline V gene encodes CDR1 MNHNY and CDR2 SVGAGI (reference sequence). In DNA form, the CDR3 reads TGTGCCAGCAGCCGGGACAGCACTGAAGCTTTCTTT. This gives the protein CASSRDSTEAFF.

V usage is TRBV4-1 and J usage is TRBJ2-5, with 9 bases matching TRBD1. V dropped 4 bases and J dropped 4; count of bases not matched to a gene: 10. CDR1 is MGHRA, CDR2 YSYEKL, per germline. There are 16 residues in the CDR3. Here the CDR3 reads CASSPDGTGLRETQYF. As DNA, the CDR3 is TGCGCCAGCAGCCCCGACGGGACAGGGTTACGAGAGACCCAGTACTTC.

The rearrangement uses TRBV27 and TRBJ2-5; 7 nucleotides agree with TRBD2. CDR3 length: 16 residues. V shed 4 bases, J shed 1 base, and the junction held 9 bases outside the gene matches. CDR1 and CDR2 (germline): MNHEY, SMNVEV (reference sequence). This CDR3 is CASSSPGLVSQETQYF. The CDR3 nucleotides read TGTGCCAGCAGTTCACCTGGACTAGTCTCCCAAGAGACCCAGTACTTC.

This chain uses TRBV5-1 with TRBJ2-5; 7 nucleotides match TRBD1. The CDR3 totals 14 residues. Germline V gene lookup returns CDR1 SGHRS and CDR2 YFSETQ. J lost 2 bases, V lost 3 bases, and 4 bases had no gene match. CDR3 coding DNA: TGCGCCAGCAGCTCTGGGACAGCACAAGAGACCCAGTACTTC. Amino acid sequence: CASSSGTAQETQYF.

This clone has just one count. CDR3 nucleotide sequence: TGTGCCAGCAGTTTGATGGGGCAAGCTTTCTTT. It is translated as CASSLMGQAFF. This chain connects TRBV12-3 or TRBV12-4 to TRBJ1-1; a weak D match, TRBD1 (5 bases). The CDR3 totals 11 residues. The V gene lost 3 bases and the J gene lost 9 bases, with 8 bases spanning the gap.

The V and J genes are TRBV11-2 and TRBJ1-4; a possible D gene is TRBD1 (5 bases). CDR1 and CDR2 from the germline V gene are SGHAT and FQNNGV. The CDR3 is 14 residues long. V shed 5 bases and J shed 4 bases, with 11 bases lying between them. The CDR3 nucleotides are TGTGCCAGCAGCGCGTCCAGGGATAATGAAAAACTGTTTTTT. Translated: CASSASRDNEKLFF.

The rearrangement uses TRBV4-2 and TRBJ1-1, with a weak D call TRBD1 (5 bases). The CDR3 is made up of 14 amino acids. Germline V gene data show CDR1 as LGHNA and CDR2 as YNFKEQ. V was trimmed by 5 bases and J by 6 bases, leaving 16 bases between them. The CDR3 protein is CASSDKLRGSEAFF. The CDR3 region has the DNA TGTGCCAGCAGCGATAAGTTAAGGGGCTCTGAAGCTTTCTTT.

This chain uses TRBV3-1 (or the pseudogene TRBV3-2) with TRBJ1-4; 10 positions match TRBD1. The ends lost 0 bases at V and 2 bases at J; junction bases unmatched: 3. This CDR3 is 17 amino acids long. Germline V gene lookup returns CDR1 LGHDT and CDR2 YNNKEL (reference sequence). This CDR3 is CASSQDRGQGTNEKLFF. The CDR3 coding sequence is TGTGCCAGCAGCCAAGACCGGGGACAGGGGACTAATGAAAAACTGTTTTTT.

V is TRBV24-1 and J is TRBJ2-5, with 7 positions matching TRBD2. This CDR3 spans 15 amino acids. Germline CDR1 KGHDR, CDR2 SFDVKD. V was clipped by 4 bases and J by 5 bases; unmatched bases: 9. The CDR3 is CATSDGLVQVETQYF. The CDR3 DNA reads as TGTGCCACCAGTGACGGACTAGTTCAGGTGGAGACCCAGTACTTC.

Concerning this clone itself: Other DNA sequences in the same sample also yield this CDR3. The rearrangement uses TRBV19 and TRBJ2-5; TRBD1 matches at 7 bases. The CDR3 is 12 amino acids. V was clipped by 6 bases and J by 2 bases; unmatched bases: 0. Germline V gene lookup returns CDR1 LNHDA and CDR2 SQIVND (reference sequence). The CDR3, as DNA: TGTGCCAGTAGGGGACAGCAAGAGACCCAGTACTTC. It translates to CASRGQQETQYF.

The CDR3 spells CASSESGGSAEAFF. The CDR3 DNA is TGTGCCAGCAGTGAGTCAGGGGGCTCGGCTGAAGCTTTCTTT. This chain links TRBV6-1 with TRBJ1-1; 8 nucleotides match TRBD1. V lost 3 bases and J lost 6; bases outside the gene matches: 6. The CDR3 runs 14 residues. Germline-derived CDR1 and CDR2 are MNHNS and SASEGT.

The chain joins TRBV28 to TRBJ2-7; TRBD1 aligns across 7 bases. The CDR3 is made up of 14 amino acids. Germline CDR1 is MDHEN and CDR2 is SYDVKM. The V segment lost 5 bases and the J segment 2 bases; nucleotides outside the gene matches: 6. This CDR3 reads CASSLRQGAYEQYF. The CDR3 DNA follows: TGTGCCAGCAGTCTAAGACAGGGAGCCTACGAGCAGTACTTC. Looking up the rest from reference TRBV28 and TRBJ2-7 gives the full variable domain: DVKVTQSSRYLVKRTGEKVFLECVQDMDHENMFWYRQDPGLGLRLIYFSYDVKMKEKGDIPEGYSVSREKKERFSLILESASTNQTSMYLCASSLRQGAYEQYFGPGTRLTVT.

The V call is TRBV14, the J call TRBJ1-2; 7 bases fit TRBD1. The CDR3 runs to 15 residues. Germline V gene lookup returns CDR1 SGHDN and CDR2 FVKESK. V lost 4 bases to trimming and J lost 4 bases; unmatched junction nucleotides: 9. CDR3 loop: CASSPTLTGAYGYTF. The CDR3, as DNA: TGTGCCAGCAGCCCCACCTTAACAGGGGCCTATGGCTACACCTTC.

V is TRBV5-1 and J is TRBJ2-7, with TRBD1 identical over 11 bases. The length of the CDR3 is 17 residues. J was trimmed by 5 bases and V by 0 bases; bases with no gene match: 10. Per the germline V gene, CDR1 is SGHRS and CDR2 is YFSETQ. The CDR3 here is CASSLGVRDRGANEQYF. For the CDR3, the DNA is TGCGCCAGCAGCTTGGGTGTCCGGGACAGGGGGGCGAACGAGCAGTACTTC.

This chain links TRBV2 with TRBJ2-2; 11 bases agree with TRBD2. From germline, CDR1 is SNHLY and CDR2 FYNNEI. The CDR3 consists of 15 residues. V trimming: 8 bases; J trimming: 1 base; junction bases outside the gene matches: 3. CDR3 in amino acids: CASSSGGLNTGELFF. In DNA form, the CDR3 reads TGTGCCAGCTCTAGCGGGGGGCTGAACACCGGGGAGCTGTTTTTT.

For the CDR3, the DNA is TGCGCCAGCAGCTTGGTTTCCCTAGCACAAGAGACCCAGTACTTC. As protein: CASSLVSLAQETQYF. The chain is built from TRBV5-1 and TRBJ2-5, with D perhaps matching TRBD2 (5 bases). Per the germline V gene, CDR1 is SGHRS and CDR2 is YFSETQ. The CDR3 is 15 residues long. Trimming stripped 0 bases from V and 2 bases from J, with 11 bases between.

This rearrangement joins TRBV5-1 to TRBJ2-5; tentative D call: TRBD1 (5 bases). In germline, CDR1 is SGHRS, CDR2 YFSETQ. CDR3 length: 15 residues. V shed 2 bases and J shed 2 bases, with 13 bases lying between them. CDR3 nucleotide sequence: TGCGCCAGCAGCTTAGGGGCACAAGTTCAAGAGACCCAGTACTTC. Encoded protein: CASSLGAQVQETQYF.

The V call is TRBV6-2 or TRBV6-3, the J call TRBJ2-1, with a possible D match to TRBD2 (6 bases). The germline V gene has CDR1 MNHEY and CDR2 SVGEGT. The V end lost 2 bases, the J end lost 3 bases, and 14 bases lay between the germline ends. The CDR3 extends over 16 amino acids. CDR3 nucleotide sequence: TGTGCCAGCAGTTACAGGTCGGGGGTAGGCTACAATGAGCAGTTCTTC. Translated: CASSYRSGVGYNEQFF.

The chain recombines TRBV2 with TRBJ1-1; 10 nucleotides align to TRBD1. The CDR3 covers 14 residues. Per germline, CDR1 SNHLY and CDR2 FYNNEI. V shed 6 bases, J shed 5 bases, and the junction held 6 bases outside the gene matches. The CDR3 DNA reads TGTGCCAGCAGAGACAGGGGGCGCAGGACTGAAGCTTTCTTT. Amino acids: CASRDRGRRTEAFF. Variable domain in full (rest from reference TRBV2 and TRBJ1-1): EPEVTQTPSHQVTQMGQEVILRCVPISNHLYFYWYRQILGQKVEFLVSFYNNEISEKSEIFDDQFSVERPDGSNFTLKIRSTKLEDSAMYFCASRDRGRRTEAFFGQGTRLTVV.

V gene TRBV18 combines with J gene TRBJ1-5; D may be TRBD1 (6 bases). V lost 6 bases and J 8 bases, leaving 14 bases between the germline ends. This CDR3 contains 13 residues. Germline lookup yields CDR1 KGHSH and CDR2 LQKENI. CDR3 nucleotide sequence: TGTGCCAGCTCCGGACAGTTCGGGGAGCCCCAGCATTTT. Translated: CASSGQFGEPQHF.

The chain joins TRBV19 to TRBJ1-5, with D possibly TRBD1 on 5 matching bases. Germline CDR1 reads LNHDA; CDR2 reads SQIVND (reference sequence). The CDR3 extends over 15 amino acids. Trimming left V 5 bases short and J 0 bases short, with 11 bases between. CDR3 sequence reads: CASSFGTFSNQPQHF. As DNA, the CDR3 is TGTGCCAGTAGTTTCGGGACTTTTAGCAATCAGCCCCAGCATTTT.

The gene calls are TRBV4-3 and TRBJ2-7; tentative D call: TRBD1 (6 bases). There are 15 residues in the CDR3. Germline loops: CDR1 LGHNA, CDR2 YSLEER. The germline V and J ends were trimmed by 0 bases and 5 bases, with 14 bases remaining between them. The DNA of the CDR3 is TGCGCCAGCAGCCAAGATACAGGGTTGAGACACGAGCAGTACTTC. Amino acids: CASSQDTGLRHEQYF.

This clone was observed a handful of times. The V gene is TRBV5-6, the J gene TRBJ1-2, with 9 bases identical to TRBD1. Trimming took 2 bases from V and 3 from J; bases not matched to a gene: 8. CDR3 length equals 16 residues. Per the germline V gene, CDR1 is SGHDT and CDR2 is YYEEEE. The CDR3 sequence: CASSLAGTGSDYGYTF. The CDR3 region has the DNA TGTGCCAGCAGCTTAGCCGGGACAGGGAGCGACTATGGCTACACCTTC.